These 13 T cell receptor beta chains were all obtained from the same sample, sequenced in a study of CD8 T cells in Susac syndrome. RNA amounts of roughly 0.45 to 1 ug underwent reverse transcription with random hexamers. TCRdb fed the immunoSEQ multiplex PCR reads into MiXCR, producing one record per CDR3 protein. In the table there are some 18,000 distinct CDR3 sequences, 90% to 95% of which are singletons. The material sequenced was CD8+ T cells from PBMCs. All receptors come from a human donor in good health.

As DNA, the CDR3 is TGTGCCAGCAGTGAGGGAAGTACCTACGAGCAGTACGTC. Translation: CASSEGSTYEQYV. The chain joins TRBV25-1 to TRBJ2-7; D gene unclear. The V gene's germline CDR1 is MGHDK and CDR2 SYGVNS. V dropped 3 bases and J dropped 2 bases, with 8 bases sitting between them. There are 13 residues in the CDR3.

This rearrangement joins TRBV7-9 to TRBJ2-5, with D maybe TRBD1 (5 bases). This CDR3 contains 13 residues. Per the germline V gene, CDR1 is SEHNR and CDR2 is FQNEAQ (reference sequence). V was clipped by 0 bases and J by 9 bases, with 11 bases between them. CDR3 loop: CASSLADSLAQYF. DNA for the CDR3: TGTGCCAGCAGCTTAGCAGACAGTCTGGCCCAGTACTTC.

The chain uses TRBV5-1 and TRBJ2-2; D tentatively fits TRBD1 or TRBD2 (5 bases each). The CDR3 is 15 residues long. The germline V gene has CDR1 SGHRS and CDR2 YFSETQ. The V end was cut by 0 bases, the J end by 3 bases, with 9 bases between. CDR3 coding DNA: TGCGCCAGCAGCTTGGTGGGGGAGTACACCGGGGAGCTGTTTTTT. It yields the protein CASSLVGEYTGELFF.

The chain joins TRBV29-1 to TRBJ2-1; TRBD1 aligns across 7 bases. This CDR3 contains 13 residues. CDR1 is SQVTM and CDR2 is ANQGSEA in the germline V gene. With V trimmed by 8 bases and J by 2 bases, 6 bases remained unmatched. CDR3 sequence: CSTMTGTYNEQFF. The CDR3 region has the DNA TGCAGCACCATGACAGGGACCTACAATGAGCAGTTCTTC.

This rearrangement joins TRBV25-1 to TRBJ1-6, with TRBD1 as a possible D gene (6 bases). CDR1 and CDR2 from the germline V gene are MGHDK and SYGVNS. Trimming shortened V by 2 bases and J by 16 bases, and 15 bases separated the two germline ends. This CDR3 spans 13 amino acids. CDR3: CASSEVPGAFLHF. CDR3 DNA: TGTGCCAGCAGTGAAGTCCCAGGGGCCTTTCTCCACTTT. The whole variable domain, remainder taken from reference TRBV25-1 and TRBJ1-6, is EADIYQTPRYLVIGTGKKITLECSQTMGHDKMYWYQQDPGMELHLIHYSYGVNSTEKGDLSSESTVSRIRTEHFPLTLESARPSHTSQYLCASSEVPGAFLHFGNGTRLTVT.

This chain connects TRBV5-4 to TRBJ2-3, with no clear D. This CDR3 region has 13 residues. CDR1 is SGHNT and CDR2 is YYREEE in the germline V gene (reference sequence). V gave up 3 bases and J gave up 6 bases, with 11 bases separating them. As DNA, the CDR3 is TGTGCCAGCAGCTGGGGTGTCACGGATACGCAGTATTTT. It encodes CASSWGVTDTQYF.

This chain connects TRBV27 to TRBJ1-2; the D is unclear. The CDR3 spans 13 residues. The germline V and J ends were trimmed by 5 bases and 4 bases, with 11 bases remaining between them. The germline gives CDR1 MNHEY, CDR2 SMNVEV (reference sequence). The CDR3 is CASSAGRFYGYTF. The CDR3 coding sequence is TGTGCCAGCAGTGCCGGACGGTTCTATGGCTACACCTTC.

The chain links TRBV15 to TRBJ2-2; D is undetermined. Germline assignment: CDR1 LNHNV and CDR2 YYDKDF (reference sequence). V was shortened by 0 bases and J by 9 bases, with 11 bases between the two germline ends. The CDR3 totals 14 residues. The CDR3 sequence: CATSRDSPARELFF. The CDR3 DNA sequence: TGTGCCACCAGCAGAGATTCACCGGCGAGGGAGCTGTTTTTT.

The rearrangement uses TRBV6-1 and TRBJ2-7; no clear D gene. CDR3 size: 13 residues. The ends were cut back, 0 bases at V and 0 bases at J, with 3 bases in the middle. Germline CDR1 and CDR2: MNHNS and SASEGT. The CDR3 coding sequence is TGTGCCAGCAGTGAAGCCCCCTCCTACGAGCAGTACGTC. This gives the protein CASSEAPSYEQYV.

The chain is built from TRBV24-1 and TRBJ2-3; D ambiguous. This CDR3 is 15 amino acids long. The ends were cut back, 6 bases at V and 2 bases at J, with 14 bases in the middle. Germline V CDR1 and CDR2: KGHDR, SFDVKD. As DNA, the CDR3 is TGTGCCACCAGTTCCCAACGAGAGAACACAGATACGCAGTATTTT. This codes for CATSSQRENTDTQYF.

The chain couples TRBV7-2 to TRBJ1-5, with a possible D match to TRBD1 (5 bases). The CDR3 runs 18 residues. Germline assignment: CDR1 SGHTA and CDR2 FQGNSA. Trimming removed 1 base at V and 0 bases at J, with 16 bases between. The CDR3 loop reads CASSLVPYGAYSNQPQHF. CDR3 nucleotide sequence: TGTGCCAGCAGCTTAGTACCGTATGGGGCTTATAGCAATCAGCCCCAGCATTTT. The complete variable domain, with remaining parts taken from reference TRBV7-2 and TRBJ1-5, reads GAGVSQSPSNKVTEKGKDVELRCDPISGHTALYWYRQSLGQGLEFLIYFQGNSAPDKSGLPSDRFSAERTGGSVSTLTIQRTQQEDSAVYLCASSLVPYGAYSNQPQHFGDGTRLSIL.

This rearrangement joins TRBV2 to TRBJ2-1; 10 bases agree with TRBD2. The CDR3 spans 15 residues. V lost 2 bases, J lost 4 bases, and 2 bases stayed unmatched. Germline V gene sequence: CDR1 SNHLY, CDR2 FYNNEI. CDR3 nucleotide sequence: TGTGCCAGCAGTGAACCTAGCGGGAGTTACAATGAGCAGTTCTTC. It encodes CASSEPSGSYNEQFF. Complete variable domain (other parts from reference TRBV2 and TRBJ2-1): EPEVTQTPSHQVTQMGQEVILRCVPISNHLYFYWYRQILGQKVEFLVSFYNNEISEKSEIFDDQFSVERPDGSNFTLKIRSTKLEDSAMYFCASSEPSGSYNEQFFGPGTRLTVL.

The sample holds one count of this clonotype. The J gene is TRBJ2-3, the V gene TRBV7-9; D remains unclear. The CDR3 totals 14 residues. V shed 3 bases and J shed 2 bases, with 9 bases lying between them. The V gene's germline CDR1 is SEHNR and CDR2 FQNEAQ (reference sequence). CDR3 nucleotides: TGTGCCAGCAGCTTGTCTCTTAACACAGATACGCAGTATTTT. It yields the protein CASSLSLNTDTQYF.